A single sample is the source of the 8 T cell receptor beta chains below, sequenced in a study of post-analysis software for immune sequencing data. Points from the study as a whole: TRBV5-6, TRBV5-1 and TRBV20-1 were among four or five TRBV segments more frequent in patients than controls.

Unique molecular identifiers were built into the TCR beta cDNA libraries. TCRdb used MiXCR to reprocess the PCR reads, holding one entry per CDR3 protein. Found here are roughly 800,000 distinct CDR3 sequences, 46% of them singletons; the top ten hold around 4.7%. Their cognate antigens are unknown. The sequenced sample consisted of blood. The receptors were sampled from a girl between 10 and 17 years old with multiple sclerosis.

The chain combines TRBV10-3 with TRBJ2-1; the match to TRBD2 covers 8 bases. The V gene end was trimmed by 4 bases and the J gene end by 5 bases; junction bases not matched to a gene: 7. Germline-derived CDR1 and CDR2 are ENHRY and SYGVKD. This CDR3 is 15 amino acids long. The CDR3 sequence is CAISVFSGANNEQFF. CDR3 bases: TGTGCCATCAGTGTGTTTAGCGGGGCCAACAATGAGCAGTTCTTC.

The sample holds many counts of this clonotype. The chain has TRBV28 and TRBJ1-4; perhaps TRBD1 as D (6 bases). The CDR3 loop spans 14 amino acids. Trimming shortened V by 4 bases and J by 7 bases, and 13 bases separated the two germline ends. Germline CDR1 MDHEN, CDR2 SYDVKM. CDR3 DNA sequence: TGTGCCAGCAGTTCGACAGGCGAGTTTGAAAAACTGTTTTTT. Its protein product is CASSSTGEFEKLFF.

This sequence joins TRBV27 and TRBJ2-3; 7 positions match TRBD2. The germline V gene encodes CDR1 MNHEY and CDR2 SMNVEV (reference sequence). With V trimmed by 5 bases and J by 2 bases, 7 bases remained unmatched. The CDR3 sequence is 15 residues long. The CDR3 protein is CASSISGIATDTQYF. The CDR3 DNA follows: TGTGCCAGCAGTATCAGCGGGATAGCCACAGATACGCAGTATTTT.

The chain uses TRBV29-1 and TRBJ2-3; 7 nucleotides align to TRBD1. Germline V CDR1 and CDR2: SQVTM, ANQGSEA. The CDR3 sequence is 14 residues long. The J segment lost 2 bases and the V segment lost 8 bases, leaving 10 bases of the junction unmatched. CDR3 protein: CSTRTGVNTDTQYF. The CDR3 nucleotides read TGCAGCACCCGAACAGGGGTCAACACAGATACGCAGTATTTT.

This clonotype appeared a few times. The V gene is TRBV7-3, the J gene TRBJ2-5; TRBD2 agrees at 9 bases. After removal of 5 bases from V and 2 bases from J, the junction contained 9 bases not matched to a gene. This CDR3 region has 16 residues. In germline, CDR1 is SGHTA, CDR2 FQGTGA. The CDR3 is CASSHAEREAQETQYF. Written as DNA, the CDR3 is TGTGCCAGCAGCCACGCTGAGCGGGAGGCACAAGAGACCCAGTACTTC.

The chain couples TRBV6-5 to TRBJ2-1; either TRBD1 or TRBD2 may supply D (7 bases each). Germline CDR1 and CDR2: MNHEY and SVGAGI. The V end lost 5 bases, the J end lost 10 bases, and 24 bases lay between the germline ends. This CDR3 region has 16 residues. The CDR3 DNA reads TGTGCCAGCAGTAGACAGGGATCAGCGGGATTAGCCGAGCAGTTCTTC. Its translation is CASSRQGSAGLAEQFF.

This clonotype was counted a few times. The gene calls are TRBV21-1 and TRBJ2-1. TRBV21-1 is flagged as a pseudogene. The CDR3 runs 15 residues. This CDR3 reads CASSAQPYSYNEQFF. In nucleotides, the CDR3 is TGTGCCAGCAGCGCGCAGCCGTACTCCTACAATGAGCAGTTCTTC.

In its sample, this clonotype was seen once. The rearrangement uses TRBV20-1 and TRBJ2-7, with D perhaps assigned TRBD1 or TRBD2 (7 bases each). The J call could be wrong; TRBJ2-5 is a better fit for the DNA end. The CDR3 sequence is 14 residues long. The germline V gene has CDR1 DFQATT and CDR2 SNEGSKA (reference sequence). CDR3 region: CSAPGQEGGETQYF. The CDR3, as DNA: TGCAGTGCACCAGGACAGGAGGGGGGGGAGACCCAGTACTTC.